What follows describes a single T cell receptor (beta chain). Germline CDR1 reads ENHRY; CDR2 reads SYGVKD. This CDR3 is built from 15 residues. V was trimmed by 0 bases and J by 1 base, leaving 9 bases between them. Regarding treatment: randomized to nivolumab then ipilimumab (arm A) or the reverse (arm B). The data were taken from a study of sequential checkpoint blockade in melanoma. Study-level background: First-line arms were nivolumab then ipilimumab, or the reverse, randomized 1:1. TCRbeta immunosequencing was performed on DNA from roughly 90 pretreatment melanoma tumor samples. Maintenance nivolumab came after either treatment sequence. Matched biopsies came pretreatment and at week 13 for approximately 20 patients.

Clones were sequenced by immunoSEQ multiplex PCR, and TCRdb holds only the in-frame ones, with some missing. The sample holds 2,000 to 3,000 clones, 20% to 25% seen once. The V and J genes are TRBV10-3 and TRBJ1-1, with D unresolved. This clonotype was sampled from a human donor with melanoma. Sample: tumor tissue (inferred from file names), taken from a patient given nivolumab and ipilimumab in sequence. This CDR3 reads CAISESAGGNTEAFF. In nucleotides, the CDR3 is TGTGCCATCAGTGAGTCCGCGGGCGGGAACACTGAAGCTTTCTTT.